This T cell receptor (beta chain) was recorded in a study of cytomegalovirus exposure and HLA in healthy donors. Study-level findings and limits: Several top significant clusters appeared, in a later analysis, to be linked to common viral pathogens. Reports state that TCR beta sequences accurately predicted most subjects' HLA-A and HLA-B alleles.

PCR used 60 Vbeta primers and 13 Jbeta primers. Profiled with immunoSEQ multiplex PCR; TCRdb holds only in-frame clones, not every one. The sample records more than 150,000 clones, 80% to 85% being singletons. Concerning this clone itself: Its specificity is unknown.

This CDR3 contains 13 residues. Germline V lookup: CDR1 SGHRS, CDR2 YFSETQ. V was cut by 2 bases and J by 6 bases, with 8 bases left in between. The source of this sequence is a man aged 40-49 years in good health and CMV-seropositive. The chain is built from TRBV5-1 and TRBJ2-2; D possibly corresponds to TRBD2 (5 bases). Sequenced material: PBMCs. CDR3 residues: CASSFKLAGELFF. The CDR3, as DNA: TGCGCCAGCAGCTTTAAACTAGCCGGGGAGCTGTTTTTT. The whole variable domain, filled in from reference TRBV5-1 and TRBJ2-2, reads KAGVTQTPRYLIKTRGQQVTLSCSPISGHRSVSWYQQTPGQGLQFLFEYFSETQRNKGNFPGRFSGRQFSNSRSEMNVSTLELGDSALYLCASSFKLAGELFFGEGSRLTVL.